The clone carrying this T cell receptor beta chain was detected only a few times. The antigen is not known. The germline V gene encodes CDR1 SGHTA and CDR2 FQGNSA. V gave up 6 bases and J gave up 3 bases, with 11 bases separating them. The CDR3 runs 13 residues. By way of CD45RO/CCR7/CD25/CD127/CD95/CD27, the CD4+ regulatory, stem cell-like memory, central memory and naive cells were sorted. This specimen comes from a study of beta chain features in type 1 diabetes. Study-wide results and limits: Shorter TCRB CDR3s, moderately but significantly so, were found in Type 1 diabetes patients in all four CD4+ subsets. It was possible that PCR favored shorter templates, equally so in patients and controls. The question of HLA type influencing TCRB rearrangement was one that remained unresolved here. The naive, central memory and Treg TCRB repertoires of patients appeared to be more similar to one another than those of healthy donors.

Investigators reverse transcribed all isolated RNA, so they sequenced expressed TCRB transcripts. TCRdb's table, derived via immunoSEQ multiplex PCR, lists solely in-frame clones and lacks some. Found here are some 350,000 clones, around a tenth of them singletons; the top ten hold about 0.64%. The clonotype originates from a man between 25 and 39 years old with type 1 diabetes. The chain links TRBV7-2 to TRBJ1-2; D unclear. The sequencing sample was made of central memory CD4+ T cells from blood. CDR3 sequence: CASRITGDYGYTF. In DNA, the CDR3 is TGTGCCAGCAGAATTACCGGGGACTATGGCTACACCTTC.